The 2 T cell receptor beta chains reported below all come from one sample, sequenced in a study of T-cell reconstitution after alpha-beta-depleted transplantation in children (dated by TCRdb to about 2016). In the paper's terms, the treatment or condition label means: allogeneic hematopoietic cell transplantation with graft depleted of TCRalphabeta T cells and CD19 B cells. Library preparation employed PCR. Instrument on record: Illumina HiSeq 2500. TCR libraries were prepared with molecular barcoding, using unique molecular identifiers to normalize TCRbeta repertoire quantification. Starting from the raw public reads, TCRdb applied fastp trimming at Q25, assembled clones with MiXCR and retained in-frame beta chains. All rows with the same CDR3 protein become a single entry with the most common DNA and genes. The sample includes fewer than 350,000 distinct CDR3 sequences, with 11% observed a single time. The leading ten clones occupy about 25% of the sample.

The sample here was peripheral blood, taken 180 days after TCRalphabeta/CD19-depleted stem cell transplant. Source of these receptors: a male patient aged 2 to 10 who had a stem cell transplant for chronic granulomatous disease, so the T cells may come from the graft donor.

Many counts were recorded for this clonotype. The chain employs TRBV28 and TRBJ2-2, with 7 bases fitting TRBD1. V gave up 11 bases and J gave up 6 bases; unmatched junction bases: 12. The germline CDR1 and CDR2 sequences are MDHEN and SYDVKM. There are 14 residues in the CDR3. The CDR3 DNA is TGTGCCTCGCGGGCCAGGGGACAGTCCGGGGAGCTGTTTTTT. Amino acid sequence: CASRARGQSGELFF.

This clonotype was found many times. Written as DNA, the CDR3 is TGCGCCAGCAGGGAGGGGGCCGACAATGAGCAGTTCTTC. This codes for CASREGADNEQFF. The rearrangement joins TRBV5-1 to TRBJ2-1; tentatively, D is TRBD1 (7 bases). CDR3 length equals 13 residues. V was clipped by 5 bases and J by 5 bases, with 11 bases between them. The germline V gene has CDR1 SGHRS and CDR2 YFSETQ.